This TCR beta chain was found in a study of blood T cell repertoires in COVID-19. Study background: The United States, Italy and Spain supplied acute and convalescent COVID-19 samples.

Per the study methods: Amplification with reference gene primers provided the estimates of nucleated cell counts. Data came from immunoSEQ multiplex PCR; TCRdb stores just in-frame clones and leaves some out. V and J calls and clone size are as listed in that table; D and trimming were resolved from the DNA. The sample carries about 43,000 clones, around 90% recorded once. CDR1 and CDR2 from the germline V gene are SEHNR and FQNEAQ (reference sequence). V lost 1 base and J lost 0, with 16 bases in between. The CDR3 runs 19 residues. This chain links TRBV7-9 with TRBJ2-6; TRBD1 is a possible D gene (6 bases). The sequenced sample was peripheral blood. The clonotype was recovered from an elderly woman with active COVID-19. The CDR3 reads CASSLVGAGDNSGANVLTF. DNA of the CDR3: TGTGCCAGCAGCTTAGTGGGGGCAGGGGATAACTCTGGGGCCAACGTCCTGACTTTC.